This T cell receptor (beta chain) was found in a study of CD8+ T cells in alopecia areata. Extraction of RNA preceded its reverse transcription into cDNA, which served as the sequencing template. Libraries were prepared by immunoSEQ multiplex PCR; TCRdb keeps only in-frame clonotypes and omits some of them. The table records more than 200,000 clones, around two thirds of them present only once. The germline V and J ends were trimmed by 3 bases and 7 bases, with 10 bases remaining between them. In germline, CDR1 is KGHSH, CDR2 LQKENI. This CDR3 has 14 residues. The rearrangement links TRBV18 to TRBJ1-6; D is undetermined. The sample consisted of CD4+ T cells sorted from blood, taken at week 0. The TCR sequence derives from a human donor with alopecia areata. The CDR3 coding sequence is TGTGCCAGCTCACCGTGGGAGCGAAATTCACCCCTCCACTTT. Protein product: CASSPWERNSPLHF.